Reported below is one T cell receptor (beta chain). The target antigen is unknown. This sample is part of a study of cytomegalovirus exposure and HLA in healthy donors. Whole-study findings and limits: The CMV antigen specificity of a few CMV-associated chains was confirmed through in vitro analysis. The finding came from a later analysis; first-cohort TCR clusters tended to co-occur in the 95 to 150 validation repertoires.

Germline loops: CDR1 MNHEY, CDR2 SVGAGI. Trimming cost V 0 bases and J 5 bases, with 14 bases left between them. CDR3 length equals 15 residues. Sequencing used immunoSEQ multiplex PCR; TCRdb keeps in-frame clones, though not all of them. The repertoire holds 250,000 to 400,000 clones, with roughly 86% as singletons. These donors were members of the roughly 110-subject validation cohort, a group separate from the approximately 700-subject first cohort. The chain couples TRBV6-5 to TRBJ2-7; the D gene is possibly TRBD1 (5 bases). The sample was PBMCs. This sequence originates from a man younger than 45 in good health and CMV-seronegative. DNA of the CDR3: TGTGCCAGCAGTTACTCAAGCGCAGGGTTTGACGAGCAGTACTTC. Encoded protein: CASSYSSAGFDEQYF.